This TCR beta chain was captured in a study of regulatory T cells in long-lasting Graves disease. As for the study in general: Graves' cases, newly diagnosed, had used antithyroid drugs under 3 months.

HTBI primers from iRepertoire and Arm-PCR of CDR3 regions yielded the TCR beta libraries. TCRdb re-called the multiplex PCR reads with MiXCR, one entry per CDR3 protein. The data contain about 430,000 distinct CDR3 sequences, approximately 16% of them seen just once; the ten biggest clones take up roughly 7.7%. V was trimmed by 6 bases and J by 7 bases, leaving 10 bases between them. The CDR3 runs to 12 residues. CDR1 MNHEY and CDR2 SVGEGT come from the germline V gene. Described time point: newly diagnosed GD, antithyroid drugs for less than 3 months. PBMCs were the source of the RNA used for TCR sequencing. The source of the patients was an endocrinology department in Xi'an, China. This clonotype has a count of ten or more. This same sample was also part of a study on T cells in Graves' hyperthyroidism and ophthalmopathy. That source notes: Blood samples included most of the expanded thyroid clonotypes exceeding 0.001.

This TCR came from a woman in her 40s with Graves disease. The starting material was peripheral blood mononuclear cells (PBMCs), obtained at new diagnosis, from a patient treated with antithyroid drugs. J is TRBJ2-1 and V is TRBV6-2 or TRBV6-3, with D possibly being TRBD1 or TRBD2 (5 bases each). CDR3 DNA sequence: TGTGCCAGCAGGACGGGGCAGAATGAGCAGTTCTTC. This gives the protein CASRTGQNEQFF.